The 10 T cell receptor beta chains reported below all come from one sample, sequenced in a study of T-cell reconstitution after alpha-beta-depleted transplantation in children. TCRbeta library construction was performed incorporating unique molecular identifiers. TCRdb called the PCR reads again in MiXCR, with one record for every CDR3 protein. Of 450,000 to 600,000 distinct CDR3 sequences listed, approximately 20% are singletons. The specimen was PBMCs from the stem cell graft donor, collected from the stem cell graft. The receptors were sampled from a human donor who donated a stem cell graft to a child with acute lymphoblastic leukemia.

This clonotype was seen only a few times. The chain links TRBV12-3 or TRBV12-4 to TRBJ2-5; 7 bases are shared with TRBD1. V shed 5 bases and J 7 bases; nucleotides not matched to a gene: 7. This CDR3 has 13 amino acids. CDR3 coding DNA: TGTGCCAGCAGTACGGGGCCAGGGGGGACCCAGTACTTC. Translated, it gives CASSTGPGGTQYF.

Only a few counts were recorded for this clonotype. The gene calls are TRBV5-1 and TRBJ2-3; 7 bases map to TRBD2. The J segment lost 6 bases and the V segment lost 4 bases, leaving 5 bases of the junction unmatched. The CDR3 is 13 residues long. Germline CDR1 SGHRS, CDR2 YFSETQ. The CDR3 is CASSLAAGDTQYF. CDR3 nucleotide sequence: TGCGCCAGCAGCCTAGCGGCGGGGGATACGCAGTATTTT. Complete variable domain (other parts from reference TRBV5-1 and TRBJ2-3): KAGVTQTPRYLIKTRGQQVTLSCSPISGHRSVSWYQQTPGQGLQFLFEYFSETQRNKGNFPGRFSGRQFSNSRSEMNVSTLELGDSALYLCASSLAAGDTQYFGPGTRLTVL.

This clonotype was observed a few times. The chain's CDR3 is CASSLEPGGGNEQYF. CDR3 DNA: TGCGCCAGCAGCTTGGAGCCCGGTGGGGGGAACGAGCAGTACTTC. V usage is TRBV5-1 and J usage is TRBJ2-7; tentative D call: TRBD2 (6 bases). CDR3 length equals 15 residues. The V and J ends lost 0 bases and 5 bases respectively, with 15 bases between them. CDR1 is SGHRS, CDR2 YFSETQ, per germline.

V gene TRBV27 combines with J gene TRBJ1-5; 9 bases align to TRBD1. V was pared by 3 bases and J by 5 bases, with 5 bases of the junction left unmatched. The CDR3 runs to 15 residues. In germline, CDR1 is MNHEY, CDR2 SMNVEV (reference sequence). CDR3 sequence: CASSFLGTGHQPQHF. The CDR3 DNA reads TGTGCCAGCAGTTTCCTCGGGACAGGGCATCAGCCCCAGCATTTT.

The CDR3 nucleotides are TGTGCCAGCAGTTCGACAGGGCCCACAGATACGCAGTATTTT. This codes for CASSSTGPTDTQYF. This sequence joins TRBV12-3 or TRBV12-4 and TRBJ2-3; TRBD1 matches at 7 bases. Losses at the gene ends were 4 bases for V and 2 bases for J; bases not matched to a gene: 3. CDR3 length: 14 residues.

This clonotype was seen only a few times. V gene TRBV29-1 combines with J gene TRBJ1-1; D gene uncertain. V was pared by 4 bases and J by 4 bases, with 10 bases between. Germline CDR1 is SQVTM and CDR2 is ANQGSEA. The CDR3 is 12 amino acids. In nucleotides, the CDR3 is TGCAGCGTTGTGGAGAGGGCCACTGAAGCTTTCTTT. Encoded protein: CSVVERATEAFF.

V and J are TRBV27 and TRBJ2-3; no clear D gene. CDR3 length equals 14 residues. Trimming took off 3 bases at V and 2 bases at J, with 9 bases between the two ends. Germline V lookup: CDR1 MNHEY, CDR2 SMNVEV (reference sequence). The CDR3 reads CASSFFSDTDTQYF. CDR3 DNA: TGTGCCAGCAGTTTTTTTAGTGACACAGATACGCAGTATTTT.

The chain couples TRBV15 to TRBJ2-3; 8 bases match TRBD1. In germline, CDR1 is LNHNV, CDR2 YYDKDF (reference sequence). The CDR3 length is 13 residues. Trimming took 5 bases from V and 5 from J; bases not matched to a gene: 3. CDR3 amino acids: CATSGGQEDTQYF. The CDR3 bases are TGTGCCACCAGCGGGGGACAGGAAGATACGCAGTATTTT.

The CDR3 region has the DNA TGTGCCAGCAGTGGATTGTCCGGCCCTACTAACTATGGCTACACCTTC. Translating it yields CASSGLSGPTNYGYTF. This chain joins TRBV25-1 and TRBJ1-2, with D unresolved. The length of the CDR3 is 16 residues. Germline V gene lookup returns CDR1 MGHDK and CDR2 SYGVNS. The V and J ends lost 4 bases and 0 bases respectively, with 15 bases between them.

This rearrangement joins TRBV5-1 to TRBJ2-7; no clear D. V was clipped by 5 bases and J by 3 bases, with 18 bases between them. The CDR3 covers 15 residues. Per germline, CDR1 SGHRS and CDR2 YFSETQ. The CDR3 nucleotides read TGCGCCAGCAGGGACGCGATCTCGGGTAGCTACGAGCAGTACTTC. It specifies CASRDAISGSYEQYF.